Below, one T cell receptor beta chain is given with its context. Antigen unknown. A marrow graft followed busulfan-fludarabine conditioning, with cyclophosphamide on days +3 and +4. Germline V gives CDR1 MNHEY, CDR2 SMNVEV (reference sequence). CDR3 length: 15 residues. Trimming removed 6 bases from V and 0 bases from J; junction bases left unmatched: 6. Assay: immunoSEQ multiplex PCR; the TCRdb copy retains only in-frame clones and omits some. The data show about 10,000 clones, with none appearing a single time. This record belongs to a study of T cells after posttransplantation cyclophosphamide. General study results and limits: After PTCy, TRB diversity resembled that of CNI/methotrexate controls. Later post-transplant blood repertoires were often dominated by donor CD8+ memory clones. Skin or GI-infiltrating T cells shared few TRB sequences with blood.

The sample consisted of PBMCs, taken roughly 350 days after allogeneic stem cell transplant with posttransplant cyclophosphamide. The sequence was obtained from a male patient in his forties or fifties who received an allogeneic stem cell transplant from a related donor and was CMV-positive. Some T cells may be transferred from the graft donor. The chain uses TRBV27 and TRBJ2-7, with TRBD2 matching 9 bases. The CDR3 nucleotides read TGTGCCAGCAGGGTAGCGGGAGCCCTCTCCTACGAGCAGTACTTC. It codes for CASRVAGALSYEQYF.